One and the same sample provided the 28 T cell receptor beta chains below, sequenced in a study of CD8 T cells in ankylosing spondylitis. Using its own MiXCR run on the 5' RACE reads, TCRdb lists one record per CDR3 protein. The data show fewer than 450,000 distinct CDR3 sequences, 17% seen once. Whole-study findings and limits: A TCR beta motif of 7 to 9 highly homologous variants seemed to mark ankylosing spondylitis blood.

No cognate antigen is known for these TCRs. Sequencing was performed on blood, either unsorted or a sorted T cell fraction (not recorded which). The source is a male donor with ankylosing spondylitis.

The V call is TRBV7-2, the J call TRBJ1-3; D is unclear. Germline CDR1 is SGHTA and CDR2 is FQGNSA. V lost 0 bases and J 2 bases, leaving 8 bases between the germline ends. The CDR3 consists of 15 residues. The CDR3 loop is CASSLARAPGNTIYF. For the CDR3, the DNA is TGTGCCAGCAGCTTAGCGAGGGCGCCTGGAAACACCATATATTTT.

This clonotype was counted only a few times. The genes are TRBV4-1 and TRBJ2-1, with D possibly matching TRBD2 (6 bases). This CDR3 is 14 amino acids long. CDR1 and CDR2 (germline): MGHRA, YSYEKL. V dropped 8 bases and J dropped 3 bases, with 14 bases sitting between them. The CDR3 region is CASSIAEIYNEQFF. The CDR3 DNA reads TGCGCCAGCTCGATAGCGGAGATCTACAATGAGCAGTTCTTC.

Many counts were recorded for this clonotype. The DNA for the CDR3 is TGCGCCAGCAGCTTGGGCCTTCAGAGCTCTGGAAACACCATATATTTT. This sequence encodes CASSLGLQSSGNTIYF. The chain uses TRBV5-1 and TRBJ1-3; D unresolved. Germline CDR1 and CDR2: SGHRS and YFSETQ. This CDR3 spans 16 amino acids. Trimming took off 0 bases at V and 0 bases at J, with 10 bases between the two ends.

The genes are TRBV20-1 and TRBJ1-5; D ambiguous. V lost 3 bases to trimming and J lost 3 bases, with 9 bases between them. Germline-derived CDR1 and CDR2 are DFQATT and SNEGSKA (reference sequence). CDR3 length: 13 residues. The CDR3 DNA follows: TGCAGTGCTAGTGGCACACCCAATCAGCCCCAGCATTTT. This sequence encodes CSASGTPNQPQHF.

This clonotype was detected once. The chain joins TRBV24-1 to TRBJ2-3; a possible D gene is TRBD2 (5 bases). The CDR3 spans 16 residues. Germline V gene lookup returns CDR1 KGHDR and CDR2 SFDVKD. The V end was cut by 0 bases, the J end by 2 bases, with 11 bases between. Here the CDR3 DNA reads TGTGCCACCAGTGATTTGCCCAGCGGAGCCACAGATACGCAGTATTTT. It yields the protein CATSDLPSGATDTQYF.

The chain links TRBV5-1 to TRBJ2-1; TRBD2 might be the D (6 bases). This CDR3 comprises 13 residues. Germline CDR1 and CDR2: SGHRS and YFSETQ. Trimming removed 5 bases from V and 4 bases from J, with 10 bases in between. CDR3 protein: CASSHGTYNEQFF. The CDR3 DNA follows: TGCGCCAGCAGTCATGGGACTTACAATGAGCAGTTCTTC.

The V and J genes are TRBV5-6 and TRBJ2-4; D is possibly TRBD1 (6 bases). Germline CDR1 is SGHDT and CDR2 is YYEEEE. CDR3 size: 15 residues. V gave up 5 bases and J gave up 8 bases, with 20 bases separating them. The CDR3 region has the DNA TGTGCCAGCAGACGAGAGGGAAAAAAGGGGGACATTCAGTACTTC. This gives the protein CASRREGKKGDIQYF.

The rearrangement links TRBV20-1 to TRBJ2-5; TRBD2 matches at 11 bases. The CDR3 is made up of 14 amino acids. CDR1 and CDR2 from the germline V gene are DFQATT and SNEGSKA (reference sequence). V dropped 5 bases and J dropped 4; count of bases not matched to a gene: 6. CDR3 bases: TGCAGTGCTCCCCTTAGCGGGAGGGGAGAGACCCAGTACTTC. Translating it yields CSAPLSGRGETQYF.

This clonotype has a handful of counts. V is TRBV2 and J is TRBJ2-6; 11 nucleotides match TRBD1. The trim removed 3 bases at V and 0 bases at J, leaving 10 bases unmatched. The length of the CDR3 is 20 residues. Germline lookup yields CDR1 SNHLY and CDR2 FYNNEI. The CDR3 loop reads CASSDGGWDRGISGANVLTF. The CDR3 DNA reads as TGTGCCAGCAGTGATGGGGGGTGGGACAGGGGGATCTCTGGGGCCAACGTCCTGACTTTC.

The V call is TRBV27, the J call TRBJ2-3; a weak D match, TRBD2 (6 bases). The length of the CDR3 is 14 residues. Germline CDR1 and CDR2: MNHEY and SMNVEV (reference sequence). V lost 3 bases and J 7 bases, leaving 14 bases between the germline ends. CDR3 loop: CASSLAGSGNTQYF. The DNA for the CDR3 is TGTGCCAGCAGTTTGGCCGGGAGTGGGAATACGCAGTATTTT.

This clonotype occurred a few times. This chain connects TRBV6-1 to TRBJ2-1; tentatively, D is TRBD1 (6 bases). V was shortened by 5 bases and J by 3 bases, with 17 bases between the two germline ends. The germline V gene encodes CDR1 MNHNS and CDR2 SASEGT. The CDR3 extends over 16 amino acids. The CDR3 region has the DNA TGTGCCAGCAGTCGAAGTGGACAGTCATTCTACAATGAGCAGTTCTTC. Encoded protein: CASSRSGQSFYNEQFF.

CDR3 amino acids: CASTSGRGSSTDTQYF. CDR3 DNA sequence: TGTGCCAGCACTTCGGGACGGGGGTCCAGCACAGATACGCAGTATTTT. The rearrangement uses TRBV12-3 or TRBV12-4 and TRBJ2-3; possible D gene TRBD2, 6 bases. The V gene lost 7 bases and the J gene lost 0 bases, with 17 bases spanning the gap. There are 16 residues in the CDR3.

J is TRBJ2-1 and V is TRBV4-2; the match to TRBD2 covers 9 bases. Germline assignment: CDR1 LGHNA and CDR2 YNFKEQ. V lost 0 bases and J lost 8; bases outside the gene matches: 20. This CDR3 has 20 amino acids. The CDR3 loop reads CASSQEGQYRAGGPGDEQFF. The CDR3 nucleotides are TGTGCCAGCAGCCAAGAGGGGCAGTATCGGGCGGGAGGGCCTGGAGATGAGCAGTTCTTC.

This chain's CDR3 is CASNTGGSLGTEAFF. The CDR3 coding sequence is TGTGCCAGCAACACAGGGGGGAGTCTGGGGACTGAAGCTTTCTTT. This rearrangement joins TRBV12-3 or TRBV12-4 to TRBJ1-1; 8 bases map to TRBD1. Germline trimming cut 7 bases from V and 5 bases from J; bases unmatched to any gene: 12. The CDR3 is made up of 15 amino acids.

This clonotype appeared a few times. The chain is built from TRBV7-2 and TRBJ1-6, with D perhaps TRBD1 (6 bases). Germline lookup yields CDR1 SGHTA and CDR2 FQGNSA. V was trimmed by 3 bases and J by 8 bases, leaving 8 bases between them. The CDR3 covers 13 residues. The chain's CDR3 is CASSFYRDSPLHF. The CDR3 DNA sequence: TGTGCCAGCAGCTTCTACAGGGATTCACCCCTCCACTTT.

The chain couples TRBV4-2 to TRBJ2-1; 8 nucleotides line up with TRBD2. Unmatched junction bases numbered 11, after V lost 1 base and J lost 9 bases. The germline V gene has CDR1 LGHNA and CDR2 YNFKEQ. This CDR3 is 16 amino acids long. This CDR3 is CASSQGGLAGRSEQFF. CDR3 DNA: TGTGCCAGCAGCCAAGGTGGGCTAGCGGGTCGGAGTGAGCAGTTCTTC.

The rearrangement joins TRBV6-1 to TRBJ1-2, with TRBD1 as a possible D gene (5 bases). Germline V CDR1 and CDR2: MNHNS, SASEGT. V was cut by 0 bases and J by 7 bases, with 15 bases left in between. There are 15 residues in the CDR3. Here the CDR3 reads CASSEAAGQGRGYTF. CDR3 DNA: TGTGCCAGCAGTGAAGCGGCTGGGCAGGGTCGTGGCTACACCTTC.

This clonotype was detected many times. The chain links TRBV11-2 to TRBJ2-3; no clear D. V lost 1 base, J lost 5 bases, and 4 bases lay in between. Germline loops: CDR1 SGHAT, CDR2 FQNNGV. The CDR3 is 12 residues long. The chain's CDR3 is CASSLGLDTQYF. As DNA, the CDR3 is TGTGCCAGCAGCTTAGGTTTAGATACGCAGTATTTT.

This clonotype was seen only a few times. The chain links TRBV19 to TRBJ1-1, with a weak D call TRBD1 (6 bases). The CDR3 runs to 15 residues. Germline V gene data show CDR1 as LNHDA and CDR2 as SQIVND (reference sequence). Trimming took 3 bases from V and 5 from J, leaving 16 bases between them. CDR3 coding DNA: TGTGCCAGTAGTATCTCACAGGGTGTAGGGACTGAAGCTTTCTTT. It encodes CASSISQGVGTEAFF.

This clonotype has more than one count but fewer than ten. The J gene is TRBJ2-5, the V gene TRBV20-1, with a possible D match to TRBD1 (6 bases). From germline, CDR1 is DFQATT and CDR2 SNEGSKA (reference sequence). Trimming stripped 4 bases from V and 5 bases from J, with 20 bases between. The CDR3 is 15 residues long. CDR3 DNA: TGCAGTGCTAAATATTACAGGGCCCGCGCTGAGACCCAGTACTTC. Encoded protein: CSAKYYRARAETQYF.

This clonotype appeared a few times. The chain is built from TRBV6-1 and TRBJ2-1, with no clear D. Per the germline V gene, CDR1 is MNHNS and CDR2 is SASEGT. Trimming stripped 7 bases from V and 5 bases from J, with 6 bases between. The CDR3 runs to 11 residues. In nucleotides, the CDR3 is TGTGCCAGCACCAGAGACAATGAGCAGTTCTTC. Encoded protein: CASTRDNEQFF.

The chain joins TRBV28 to TRBJ2-6; 7 bases line up with TRBD2. The V segment lost 7 bases and the J segment 3 bases; nucleotides outside the gene matches: 3. The CDR3 loop spans 14 amino acids. In germline, CDR1 is MDHEN, CDR2 SYDVKM. The CDR3 protein is CASTRTSGANVLTF. The CDR3 nucleotides are TGTGCCAGCACCCGGACTAGTGGGGCCAACGTCCTGACTTTC.

The J gene is TRBJ1-2, the V gene TRBV5-1, with unresolved D. Trimming stripped 4 bases from V and 2 bases from J, with 18 bases between. The CDR3 runs to 16 residues. CDR1 is SGHRS and CDR2 is YFSETQ in the germline V gene. The CDR3 is CASSTSVVESNYGYTF. In DNA form, the CDR3 reads TGCGCCAGCAGCACAAGCGTGGTGGAGTCAAACTATGGCTACACCTTC.

In its sample, this clonotype was seen a few times. The chain employs TRBV6-1 and TRBJ1-2; tentatively, D is TRBD1 (5 bases). The V and J ends lost 7 bases and 4 bases respectively, with 13 bases between them. Germline V gene sequence: CDR1 MNHNS, CDR2 SASEGT. The CDR3 extends over 13 amino acids. CDR3 region: CASMSLGGYGYTF. The CDR3 DNA is TGTGCCAGCATGAGCCTTGGGGGCTATGGCTACACCTTC.

This clonotype was counted only a few times. The gene calls are TRBV4-3 and TRBJ2-3; 9 nucleotides match TRBD2. Trimming removed 0 bases from V and 5 bases from J; junction bases left unmatched: 3. Per germline, CDR1 LGHNA and CDR2 YSLEER. CDR3 length: 15 amino acids. The CDR3 DNA reads as TGCGCCAGCAGCCAAGAGGGCGGGAGGGGAGATACGCAGTATTTT. Its translation is CASSQEGGRGDTQYF.

This clonotype came up many times. The J gene is TRBJ1-1, the V gene TRBV5-1, with D tentatively TRBD1 (5 bases). Trimming pared 0 bases from V and 2 bases from J, leaving 14 bases between. CDR1 is SGHRS and CDR2 is YFSETQ in the germline V gene. This CDR3 comprises 16 residues. This CDR3 reads CASSLDPRARNTEAFF. The CDR3 coding sequence is TGCGCCAGCAGCTTGGATCCCAGGGCCCGAAACACTGAAGCTTTCTTT.

This chain connects TRBV30 to TRBJ1-5; tentatively, D is TRBD1 (6 bases). The CDR3 is 15 amino acids. The germline V gene encodes CDR1 GTSNPN and CDR2 SVGIG (reference sequence). The ends were cut back, 0 bases at V and 7 bases at J, with 16 bases in the middle. CDR3 loop: CAWSVGGAQGQPQHF. The CDR3 nucleotides read TGTGCCTGGAGTGTGGGGGGGGCCCAAGGACAGCCCCAGCATTTT.

This clonotype was recorded a few times. The chain employs TRBV5-1 and TRBJ2-3, with D possibly TRBD1 on 5 matching bases. Trimming shortened V by 0 bases and J by 7 bases, and 12 bases separated the two germline ends. Germline V CDR1 and CDR2: SGHRS, YFSETQ. This CDR3 is built from 14 residues. CDR3 bases: TGCGCCAGCAGCTTGGCAGGGTCCGATTATACGCAGTATTTT. Protein sequence: CASSLAGSDYTQYF.